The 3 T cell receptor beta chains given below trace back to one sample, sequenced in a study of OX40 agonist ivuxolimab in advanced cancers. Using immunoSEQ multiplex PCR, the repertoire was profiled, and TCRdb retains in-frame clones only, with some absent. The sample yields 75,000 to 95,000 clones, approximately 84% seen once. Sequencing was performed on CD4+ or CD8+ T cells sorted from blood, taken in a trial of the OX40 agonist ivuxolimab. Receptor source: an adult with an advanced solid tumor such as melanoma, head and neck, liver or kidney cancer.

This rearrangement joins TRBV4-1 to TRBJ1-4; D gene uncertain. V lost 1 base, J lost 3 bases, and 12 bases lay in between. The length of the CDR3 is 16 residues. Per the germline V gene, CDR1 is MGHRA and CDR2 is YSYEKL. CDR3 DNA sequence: TGCGCCAGCAGCCAAGGCCCCGGGAAAGCTAATGAAAAACTGTTTTTT. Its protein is CASSQGPGKANEKLFF.

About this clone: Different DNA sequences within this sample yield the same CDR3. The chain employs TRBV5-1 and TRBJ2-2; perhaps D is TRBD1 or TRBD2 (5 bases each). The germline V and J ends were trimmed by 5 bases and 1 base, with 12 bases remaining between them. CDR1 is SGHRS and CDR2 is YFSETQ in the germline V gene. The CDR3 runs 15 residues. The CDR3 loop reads CASSWGTENTGELFF. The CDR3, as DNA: TGCGCCAGCAGTTGGGGGACGGAGAACACCGGGGAGCTGTTTTTT.

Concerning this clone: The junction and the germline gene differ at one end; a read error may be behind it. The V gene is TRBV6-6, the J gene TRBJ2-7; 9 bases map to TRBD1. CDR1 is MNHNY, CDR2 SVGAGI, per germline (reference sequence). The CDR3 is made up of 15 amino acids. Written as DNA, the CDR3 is TGTGCCAGCAATCAGCCGGGACAGGGCTCCCACGAGCAGTACTTC. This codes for CASNQPGQGSHEQYF.